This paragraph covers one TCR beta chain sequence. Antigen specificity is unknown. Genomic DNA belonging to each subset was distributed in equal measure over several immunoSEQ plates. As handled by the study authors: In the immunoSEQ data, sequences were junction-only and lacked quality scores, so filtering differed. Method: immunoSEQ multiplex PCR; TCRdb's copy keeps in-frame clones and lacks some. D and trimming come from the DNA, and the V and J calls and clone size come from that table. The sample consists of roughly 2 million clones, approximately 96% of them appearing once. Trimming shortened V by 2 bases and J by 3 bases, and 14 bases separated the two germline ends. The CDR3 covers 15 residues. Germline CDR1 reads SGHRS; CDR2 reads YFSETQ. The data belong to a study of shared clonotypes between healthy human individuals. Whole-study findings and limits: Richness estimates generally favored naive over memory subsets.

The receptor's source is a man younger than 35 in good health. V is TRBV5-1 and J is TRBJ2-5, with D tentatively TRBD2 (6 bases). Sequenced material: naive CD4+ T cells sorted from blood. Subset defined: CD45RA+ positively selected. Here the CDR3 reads CASSLGQGGEETQYF. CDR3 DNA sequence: TGCGCCAGCAGCTTAGGGCAGGGAGGCGAAGAGACCCAGTACTTC. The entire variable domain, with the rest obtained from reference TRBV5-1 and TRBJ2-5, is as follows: KAGVTQTPRYLIKTRGQQVTLSCSPISGHRSVSWYQQTPGQGLQFLFEYFSETQRNKGNFPGRFSGRQFSNSRSEMNVSTLELGDSALYLCASSLGQGGEETQYFGPGTRLLVL.